The 13 T cell receptor beta chains below were found in one sample sequenced in a study of control samples from healthy donors and cancer patients. Profiling relied on immunoSEQ multiplex PCR, and the TCRdb table lists in-frame clones only, not all of them. The sample has nearly 200,000 clones; 91% are singletons. The specimen sequenced was blood. The receptors come from a man younger than 45 in good health.

This sequence joins TRBV14 and TRBJ1-2; 8 nucleotides agree with TRBD1. With 4 bases clipped from V and 10 bases from J, the junction kept 8 bases outside the gene matches. CDR1 is SGHDN, CDR2 FVKESK, per germline. This CDR3 is 13 amino acids long. The CDR3 coding sequence is TGTGCCAGCAGCCCTGACAGGGGCCTCCCCTACACCTTC. Translation gives CASSPDRGLPYTF.

The gene calls are TRBV12-2 and TRBJ1-1. TRBV12-2 is flagged as a pseudogene. The CDR3 has 19 amino acids. CDR3 bases: TGTGCAAGTCGCTTAGAGGCCCTTCTCATGCATGCGCTAAACACTGAAGCTTTCTTT. It translates to CASRLEALLMHALNTEAFF.

This rearrangement joins TRBV2 to TRBJ1-2; 9 positions match TRBD1. The CDR3 length is 15 residues. Unmatched junction bases numbered 10, after V lost 6 bases and J lost 5 bases. Germline V gives CDR1 SNHLY, CDR2 FYNNEI. CDR3 nucleotides: TGTGCCAGCAGGCCAACAGGGGGCGAGTCATATGGCTACACCTTC. This translates into CASRPTGGESYGYTF.

The rearrangement uses TRBV27 and TRBJ1-4, with 9 bases that match TRBD1. V dropped 6 bases and J dropped 0; count of bases not matched to a gene: 14. The CDR3 sequence is 19 residues long. The V gene's germline CDR1 is MNHEY and CDR2 SMNVEV (reference sequence). CDR3 loop: CASSALGTGRGATNEKLFF. The CDR3 DNA follows: TGTGCCAGCAGCGCCCTGGGGACAGGGAGAGGAGCAACTAATGAAAAACTGTTTTTT.

V and J are TRBV19 and TRBJ1-4; tentatively, D is TRBD1 (6 bases). CDR1 LNHDA and CDR2 SQIVND come from the germline V gene (reference sequence). Deletions cut 6 bases from V and 3 bases from J, with 17 bases between. The CDR3 totals 16 residues. Here the CDR3 DNA reads TGTGCCAGTAGCATGCGGGGGGCGCGTGCTAATGAAAAACTGTTTTTT. This translates into CASSMRGARANEKLFF.

This chain links TRBV7-9 with TRBJ2-7, with 14 bases that match TRBD2. The J segment lost 4 bases and the V segment lost 2 bases, leaving 4 bases of the junction unmatched. The germline CDR1 and CDR2 sequences are SEHNR and FQNEAQ (reference sequence). The CDR3 loop spans 16 amino acids. The CDR3, as DNA: TGTGCCAGCAGCTTACCGACTAGCGGGGGGGCTTACGAGCAGTACTTC. Amino acids: CASSLPTSGGAYEQYF. The full variable domain, rest sourced from reference TRBV7-9 and TRBJ2-7, is DTGVSQNPRHKITKRGQNVTFRCDPISEHNRLYWYRQTLGQGPEFLTYFQNEAQLEKSRLLSDRFSAERPKGSFSTLEIQRTEQGDSAMYLCASSLPTSGGAYEQYFGPGTRLTVT.

The chain has TRBV5-1 and TRBJ2-3, with 14 bases fitting TRBD2. Germline V gene sequence: CDR1 SGHRS, CDR2 YFSETQ. The CDR3 length is 18 residues. The J segment lost 1 base and the V segment lost 4 bases, leaving 8 bases of the junction unmatched. CDR3: CASSAGTSGGSGTDTQYF. The CDR3 DNA sequence: TGCGCCAGCAGCGCAGGGACTAGCGGGGGTTCCGGCACAGATACGCAGTATTTT.

This chain joins TRBV19 and TRBJ2-1, with D hard to call. The CDR3 sequence is 14 residues long. V lost 8 bases to trimming and J lost 4 bases, with 15 bases between them. Germline values: CDR1 LNHDA, CDR2 SQIVND (reference sequence). The CDR3 loop reads CASSTREGYNEQFF. CDR3 nucleotides: TGTGCCAGTTCGACAAGGGAAGGATACAATGAGCAGTTCTTC.

This clone occurred once. The chain uses TRBV6-5 and TRBJ1-2; TRBD1 is a possible D gene (6 bases). The V end lost 5 bases, the J end lost 1 base, and 11 bases lay between the germline ends. Germline lookup yields CDR1 MNHEY and CDR2 SVGAGI. The length of the CDR3 is 14 residues. CDR3 residues: CASSQGRGNYGYTF. The DNA for the CDR3 is TGTGCCAGCAGTCAGGGGAGGGGTAACTATGGCTACACCTTC.

The chain employs TRBV27 and TRBJ2-2; no reliable D call. This CDR3 region has 13 residues. The V gene lost 4 bases and the J gene lost 1 base, with 4 bases spanning the gap. The germline CDR1 and CDR2 sequences are MNHEY and SMNVEV (reference sequence). CDR3 bases: TGTGCCAGCAGTTCGGTGAACACCGGGGAGCTGTTTTTT. It encodes CASSSVNTGELFF.

The chain employs TRBV3-1 (or the pseudogene TRBV3-2) and TRBJ2-3, with 13 positions matching TRBD2. Germline assignment: CDR1 LGHDT and CDR2 YNNKEL (reference sequence). Unmatched junction bases numbered 3, after V lost 4 bases and J lost 2 bases. The CDR3 sequence is 16 residues long. CDR3 loop: CASSPLAGGTTDTQYF. DNA for the CDR3: TGTGCCAGCAGCCCACTAGCGGGGGGGACCACAGATACGCAGTATTTT.

The chain combines TRBV10-3 with TRBJ1-1; 12 bases agree with TRBD1. Germline V CDR1 and CDR2: ENHRY, SYGVKD. V was pared by 2 bases and J by 5 bases, with 9 bases of the junction left unmatched. CDR3 size: 17 residues. CDR3 sequence reads: CAISETGQGAFRTEAFF. As DNA, the CDR3 is TGTGCCATCAGTGAGACGGGACAGGGGGCTTTTCGGACTGAAGCTTTCTTT.

This chain joins TRBV4-1 and TRBJ1-6, with D unresolved. The length of the CDR3 is 18 residues. In germline, CDR1 is MGHRA, CDR2 YSYEKL. V dropped 0 bases and J dropped 0 bases, with 12 bases sitting between them. The CDR3 sequence is CASSQDGGRFSYNSPLHF. The CDR3 DNA reads TGCGCCAGCAGCCAAGATGGAGGCCGGTTCTCCTATAATTCACCCCTCCACTTT.